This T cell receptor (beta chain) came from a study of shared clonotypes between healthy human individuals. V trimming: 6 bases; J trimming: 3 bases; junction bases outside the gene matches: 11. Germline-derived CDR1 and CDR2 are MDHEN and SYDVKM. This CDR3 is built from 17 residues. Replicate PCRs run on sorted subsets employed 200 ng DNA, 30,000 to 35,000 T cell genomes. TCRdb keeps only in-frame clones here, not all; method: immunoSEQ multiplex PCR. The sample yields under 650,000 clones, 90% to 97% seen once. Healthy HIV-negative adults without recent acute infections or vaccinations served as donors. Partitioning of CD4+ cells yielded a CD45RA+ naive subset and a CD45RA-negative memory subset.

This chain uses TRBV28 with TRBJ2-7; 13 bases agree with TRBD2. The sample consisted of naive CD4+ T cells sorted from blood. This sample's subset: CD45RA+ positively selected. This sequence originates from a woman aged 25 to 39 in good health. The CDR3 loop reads CASSLTGLAGRNYEQYF. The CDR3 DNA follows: TGTGCCAGCAGCCTAACGGGACTAGCGGGAAGGAACTACGAGCAGTACTTC.